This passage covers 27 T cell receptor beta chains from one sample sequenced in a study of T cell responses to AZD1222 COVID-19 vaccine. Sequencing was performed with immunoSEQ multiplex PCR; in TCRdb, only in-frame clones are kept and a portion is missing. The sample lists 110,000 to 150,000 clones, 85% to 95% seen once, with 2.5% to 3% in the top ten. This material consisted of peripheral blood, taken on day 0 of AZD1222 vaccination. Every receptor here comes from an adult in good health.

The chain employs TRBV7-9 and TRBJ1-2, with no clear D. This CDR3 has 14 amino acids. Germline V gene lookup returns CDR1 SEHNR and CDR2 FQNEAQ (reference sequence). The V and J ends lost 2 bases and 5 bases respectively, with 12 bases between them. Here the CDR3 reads CASSLFEILYGYTF. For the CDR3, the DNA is TGTGCCAGCAGCTTATTCGAGATTCTTTATGGCTACACCTTC.

DNA for the CDR3: TGTGCCAGCCTAGCGCAGGGCATTAATTCACCCCTCCACTTT. Amino acids: CASLAQGINSPLHF. The chain has TRBV28 and TRBJ1-6, with D tentatively TRBD1 (5 bases). This CDR3 is built from 14 residues. V shed 8 bases and J shed 6 bases, with 14 bases lying between them. Germline V gene data show CDR1 as MDHEN and CDR2 as SYDVKM. Full variable domain (remainder filled in from reference TRBV28 and TRBJ1-6): DVKVTQSSRYLVKRTGEKVFLECVQDMDHENMFWYRQDPGLGLRLIYFSYDVKMKEKGDIPEGYSVSREKKERFSLILESASTNQTSMYLCASLAQGINSPLHFGNGTRLTVT.

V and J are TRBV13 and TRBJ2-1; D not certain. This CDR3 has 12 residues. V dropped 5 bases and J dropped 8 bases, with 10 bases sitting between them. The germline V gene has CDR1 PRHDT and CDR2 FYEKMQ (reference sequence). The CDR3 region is CASSAARDEQFF. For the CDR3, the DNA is TGTGCCAGCAGCGCCGCCCGCGATGAGCAGTTCTTC. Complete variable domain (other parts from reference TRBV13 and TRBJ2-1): AAGVIQSPRHLIKEKRETATLKCYPIPRHDTVYWYQQGPGQDPQFLISFYEKMQSDKGSIPDRFSAQQFSDYHSELNMSSLELGDSALYFCASSAARDEQFFGPGTRLTVL.

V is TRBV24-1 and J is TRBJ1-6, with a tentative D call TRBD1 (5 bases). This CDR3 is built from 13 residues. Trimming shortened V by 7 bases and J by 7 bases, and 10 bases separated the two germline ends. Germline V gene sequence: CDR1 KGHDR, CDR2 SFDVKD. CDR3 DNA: TGTGCCACCAGCGATAGGGACAATTCACCCCTCCACTTT. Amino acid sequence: CATSDRDNSPLHF.

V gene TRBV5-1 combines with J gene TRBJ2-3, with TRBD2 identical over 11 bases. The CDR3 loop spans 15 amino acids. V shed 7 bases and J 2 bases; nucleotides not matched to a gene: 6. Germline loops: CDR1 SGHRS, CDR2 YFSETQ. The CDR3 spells CASAAGLADTDTQYF. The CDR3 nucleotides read TGCGCCAGCGCCGCGGGACTAGCGGACACAGATACGCAGTATTTT.

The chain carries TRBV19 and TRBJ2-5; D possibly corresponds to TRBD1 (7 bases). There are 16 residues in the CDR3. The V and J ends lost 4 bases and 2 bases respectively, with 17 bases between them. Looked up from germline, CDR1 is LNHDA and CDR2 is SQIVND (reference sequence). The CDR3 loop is CASSTPDREVQETQYF. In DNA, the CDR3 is TGTGCCAGTAGTACCCCCGACAGGGAGGTACAAGAGACCCAGTACTTC.

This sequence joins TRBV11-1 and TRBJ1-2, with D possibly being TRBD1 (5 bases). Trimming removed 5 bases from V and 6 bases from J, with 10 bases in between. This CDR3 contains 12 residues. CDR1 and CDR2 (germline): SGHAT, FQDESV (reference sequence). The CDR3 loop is CASSSWGNGYTF. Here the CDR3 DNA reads TGTGCCAGCAGCAGCTGGGGGAATGGCTACACCTTC.

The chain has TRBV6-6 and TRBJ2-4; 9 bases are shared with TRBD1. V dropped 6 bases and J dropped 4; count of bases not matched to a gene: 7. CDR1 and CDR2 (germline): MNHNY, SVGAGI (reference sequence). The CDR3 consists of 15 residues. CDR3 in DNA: TGTGCCAGCAGGCAACAGGGGGCTTCAAAAAACATTCAGTACTTC. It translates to CASRQQGASKNIQYF.

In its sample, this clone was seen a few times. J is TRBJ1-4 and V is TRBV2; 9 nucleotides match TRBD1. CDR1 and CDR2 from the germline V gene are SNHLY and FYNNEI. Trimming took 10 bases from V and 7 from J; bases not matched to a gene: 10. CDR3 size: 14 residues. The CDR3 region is CAIQKQGAGEKLFF. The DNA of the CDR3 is TGTGCCATACAGAAACAGGGGGCCGGTGAAAAACTGTTTTTT.

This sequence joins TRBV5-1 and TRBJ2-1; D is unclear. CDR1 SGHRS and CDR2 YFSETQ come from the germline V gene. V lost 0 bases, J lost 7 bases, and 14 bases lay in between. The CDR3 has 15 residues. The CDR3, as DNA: TGCGCCAGCAGCTTGGGATTTCCGGGCCCAAATGAGCAGTTCTTC. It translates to CASSLGFPGPNEQFF. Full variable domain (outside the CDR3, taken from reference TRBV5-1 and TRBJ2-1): KAGVTQTPRYLIKTRGQQVTLSCSPISGHRSVSWYQQTPGQGLQFLFEYFSETQRNKGNFPGRFSGRQFSNSRSEMNVSTLELGDSALYLCASSLGFPGPNEQFFGPGTRLTVL.

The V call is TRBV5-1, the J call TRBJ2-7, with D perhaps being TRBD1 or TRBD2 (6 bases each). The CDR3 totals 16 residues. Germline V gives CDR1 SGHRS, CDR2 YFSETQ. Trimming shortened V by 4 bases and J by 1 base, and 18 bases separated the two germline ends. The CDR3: CASSRGAWTESYEQYF. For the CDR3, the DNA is TGCGCCAGCAGCAGGGGGGCGTGGACGGAGTCCTACGAGCAGTACTTC.

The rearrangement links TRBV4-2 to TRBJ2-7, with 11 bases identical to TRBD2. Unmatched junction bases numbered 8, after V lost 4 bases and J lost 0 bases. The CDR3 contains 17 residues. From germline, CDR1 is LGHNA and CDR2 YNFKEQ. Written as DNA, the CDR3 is TGTGCCAGCAGCCCACGGACTAGCGGGTTACGCTCCTACGAGCAGTACTTC. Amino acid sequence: CASSPRTSGLRSYEQYF.

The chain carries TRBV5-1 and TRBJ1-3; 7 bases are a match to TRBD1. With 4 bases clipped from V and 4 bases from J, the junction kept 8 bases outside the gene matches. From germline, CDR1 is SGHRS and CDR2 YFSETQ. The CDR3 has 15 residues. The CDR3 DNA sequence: TGCGCCAGCAGCCGCACCCCGACAGGGGGAAACACCATATATTTT. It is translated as CASSRTPTGGNTIYF.

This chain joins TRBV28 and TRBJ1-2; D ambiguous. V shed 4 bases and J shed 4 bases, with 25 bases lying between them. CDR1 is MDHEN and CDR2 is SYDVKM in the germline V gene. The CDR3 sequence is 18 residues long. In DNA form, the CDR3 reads TGTGCCAGCAGTTCCTTATCCCCTATCCCCATACGGGTCTATGGCTACACCTTC. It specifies CASSSLSPIPIRVYGYTF.

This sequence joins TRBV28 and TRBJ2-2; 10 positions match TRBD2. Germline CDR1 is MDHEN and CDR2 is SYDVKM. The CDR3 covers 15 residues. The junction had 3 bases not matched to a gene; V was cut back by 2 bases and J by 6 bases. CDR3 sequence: CASSLPSGGAGELFF. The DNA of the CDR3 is TGTGCCAGCAGTTTACCCAGCGGGGGGGCCGGGGAGCTGTTTTTT.

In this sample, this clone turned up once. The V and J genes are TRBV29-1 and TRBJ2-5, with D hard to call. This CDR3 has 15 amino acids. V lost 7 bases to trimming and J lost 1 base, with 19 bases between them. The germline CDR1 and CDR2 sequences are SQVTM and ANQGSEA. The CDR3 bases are TGCAGCGCGCGCCTCACCGGCGCCCCCCAAGAGACCCAGTACTTC. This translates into CSARLTGAPQETQYF.

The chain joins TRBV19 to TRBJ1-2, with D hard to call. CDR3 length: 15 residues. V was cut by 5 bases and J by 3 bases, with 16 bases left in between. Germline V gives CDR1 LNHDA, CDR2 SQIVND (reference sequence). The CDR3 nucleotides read TGTGCCAGTAGTTCCGGGCCCACGCAATACTATGGCTACACCTTC. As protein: CASSSGPTQYYGYTF.

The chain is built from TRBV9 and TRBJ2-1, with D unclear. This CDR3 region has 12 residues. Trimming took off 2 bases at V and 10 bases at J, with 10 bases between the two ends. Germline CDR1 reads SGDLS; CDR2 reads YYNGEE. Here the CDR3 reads CASSVTGGEQFF. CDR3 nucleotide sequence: TGTGCCAGCAGCGTTACCGGTGGCGAGCAGTTCTTC. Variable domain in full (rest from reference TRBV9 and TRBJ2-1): DSGVTQTPKHLITATGQRVTLRCSPRSGDLSVYWYQQSLDQGLQFLIQYYNGEERAKGNILERFSAQQFPDLHSELNLSSLELGDSALYFCASSVTGGEQFFGPGTRLTVL.

DNA of the CDR3: TGTGCCAGCTCAATCAGGGGGCGCCTGAACACTGAAGCTTTCTTT. It specifies CASSIRGRLNTEAFF. V usage is TRBV18 and J usage is TRBJ1-1, with 8 bases identical to TRBD1. This CDR3 contains 15 residues. J gave up 0 bases and V 5 bases, and 5 bases lay outside the gene matches. Germline values: CDR1 KGHSH, CDR2 LQKENI. Variable domain in full (rest from reference TRBV18 and TRBJ1-1): NAGVMQNPRHLVRRRGQEARLRCSPMKGHSHVYWYRQLPEEGLKFMVYLQKENIIDESGMPKERFSAEFPKEGPSILRIQQVVRGDSAAYFCASSIRGRLNTEAFFGQGTRLTVV.

The CDR3 reads CASRRWDRALNEQFF. DNA for the CDR3: TGTGCCAGCAGAAGGTGGGACAGGGCGCTTAATGAGCAGTTCTTC. V is TRBV6-5 and J is TRBJ2-1; 9 nucleotides match TRBD1. Germline values: CDR1 MNHEY, CDR2 SVGAGI. V shed 6 bases, J shed 7 bases, and the junction held 10 bases outside the gene matches. This CDR3 is 15 amino acids long.

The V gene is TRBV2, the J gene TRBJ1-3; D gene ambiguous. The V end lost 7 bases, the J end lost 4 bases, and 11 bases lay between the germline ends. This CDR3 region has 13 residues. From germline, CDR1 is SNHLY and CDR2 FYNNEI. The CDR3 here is CASMRDTGNTIYF. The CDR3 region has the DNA TGTGCCAGCATGAGGGATACAGGAAACACCATATATTTT.

CDR3 sequence (DNA): TGTGCCAGCAGTTTGGTTGGGGATCAGCCCCAGCATTTT. Translation: CASSLVGDQPQHF. The chain carries TRBV28 and TRBJ1-5; D is undetermined. Germline V lookup: CDR1 MDHEN, CDR2 SYDVKM. Trimming took off 3 bases at V and 5 bases at J, with 8 bases between the two ends. This CDR3 region has 13 residues.

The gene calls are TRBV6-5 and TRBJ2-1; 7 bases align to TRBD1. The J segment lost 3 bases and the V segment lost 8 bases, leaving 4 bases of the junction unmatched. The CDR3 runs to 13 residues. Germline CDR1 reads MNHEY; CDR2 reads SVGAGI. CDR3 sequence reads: CASRRTGYNEQFF. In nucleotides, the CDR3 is TGTGCCAGCCGGAGGACAGGCTACAATGAGCAGTTCTTC.

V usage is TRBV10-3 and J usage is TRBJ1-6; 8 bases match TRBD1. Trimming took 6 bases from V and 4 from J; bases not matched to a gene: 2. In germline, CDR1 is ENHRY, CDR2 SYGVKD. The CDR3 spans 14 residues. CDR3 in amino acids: CAIRDRAYNSPLHF. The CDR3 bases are TGTGCCATCAGGGACAGGGCTTATAATTCACCCCTCCACTTT.

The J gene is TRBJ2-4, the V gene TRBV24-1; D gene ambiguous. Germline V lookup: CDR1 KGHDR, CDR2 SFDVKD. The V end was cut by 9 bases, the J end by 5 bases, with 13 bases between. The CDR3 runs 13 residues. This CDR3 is CATSNSLENIQYF. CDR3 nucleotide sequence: TGTGCCACCTCGAACAGTCTGGAAAACATTCAGTACTTC.

The CDR3 DNA sequence: TGTGCCAGCAGCTTGGTCGGGACAGAAGCAAACACCATATATTTT. This codes for CASSLVGTEANTIYF. The V call is TRBV5-5, the J call TRBJ1-3; TRBD1 matches 7 bases. Germline V CDR1 and CDR2: SGHKS, YYEKEE (reference sequence). The ends lost 0 bases at V and 6 bases at J; junction bases unmatched: 6. The CDR3 runs 15 residues. Together with reference TRBV5-5 and TRBJ1-3, the CDR3 gives the full variable domain: DAGVTQSPTHLIKTRGQQVTLRCSPISGHKSVSWYQQVLGQGPQFIFQYYEKEERGRGNFPDRFSARQFPNYSSELNVNALLLGDSALYLCASSLVGTEANTIYFGEGSWLTVV.

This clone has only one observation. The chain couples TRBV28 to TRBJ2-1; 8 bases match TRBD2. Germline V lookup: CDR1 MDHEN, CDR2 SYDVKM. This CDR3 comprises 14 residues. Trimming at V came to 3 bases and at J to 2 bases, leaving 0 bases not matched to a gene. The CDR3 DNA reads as TGTGCCAGCAGTTTTAGCGGGGCCTACAATGAGCAGTTCTTC. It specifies CASSFSGAYNEQFF. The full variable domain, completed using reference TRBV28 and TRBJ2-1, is DVKVTQSSRYLVKRTGEKVFLECVQDMDHENMFWYRQDPGLGLRLIYFSYDVKMKEKGDIPEGYSVSREKKERFSLILESASTNQTSMYLCASSFSGAYNEQFFGPGTRLTVL.